This is a list of T cell receptor beta chains from one sample in a study of identical twins. Using its own MiXCR run on the 5' RACE reads, TCRdb lists one record per CDR3 protein. The table lists 500,000 to 600,000 distinct CDR3 sequences, approximately 22% of them singletons. The same sample was also studied in work on T cells expressing NK-cell markers.

The material sequenced was CD4+ T cells sorted from blood. These receptor sequences come from a woman aged 18-29 years in good health. CDR3s include the opening cysteine and the closing phenylalanine or tryptophan. Fields, in order: V gene, clone size, CDR3 protein. Part of the rows lack a size; the others show once, few, many or a class for expanded clones.

>TRBV5-8|-
CASSLERGGTDTQYF
>TRBV5-1|few
CASSPPGTSGGDTQYF
>TRBV12-3/TRBV12-4|many
CASRLSGTSLHF
>TRBV29-1|-
CSVNRDSNYGYTF
>TRBV6-6|many
CASSGGISYEQYF
>TRBV29-1|-
CSAPGETGVYGYTF
>TRBV6-6|-
CASSYSLQGATGAFF
>TRBV12-3/TRBV12-4|-
CASSLALDRQGGYTF
>TRBV21-1|few
CASSNFPPKLSTEAFF
>TRBV2|-
CASPSNAQFF
>TRBV7-9|few
CASISTGNYGYTF
>TRBV18|-
CASSPPGGLAGVLSTDTQYF
>TRBV20-1|many
CSGGRSANTGELFF
>TRBV9|-
CASSVGVAGGADTQYF
>TRBV6-4|-
CASGGPPGELFF
>TRBV20-1|-
CSARDRPGQYTDTQYF
>TRBV20-1|few
CSAREPGKLLHTQYF
>TRBV5-1|-
CASSQSLVGELFF
>TRBV27|few
CASSRTFLNTEAFF
>TRBV20-1|-
CSASQRGPYNEQFF
>TRBV7-2|-
CASSLDSGIKETQYF
>TRBV20-1|-
CSSLGGSANYGYTF
>TRBV20-1|many
CSAGPLYEQYF
>TRBV20-1|-
CSARRWQADTQYF
>TRBV10-3|few
CAISESGGQEQYF
>TRBV5-1|many
CASSLTTGDGTGELFF
>TRBV5-5|-
CASSLEFRGDEQYF
>TRBV5-1|few
CASSWSSETQYF
>TRBV29-1|-
CSVERGVEDTEAFF
>TRBV10-1|-
CASSAQSTSTDTQYF
>TRBV13|few
CASSSSGRQASVSTDTQYF
>TRBV6-1|few
CASSQTGRVTGELFF
>TRBV6-1|-
CASTQRREKDEQYF
>TRBV18|few
CASSPIPGLAATYNEQFF
>TRBV20-1|few
CSATQAGGRNQPQHF
>TRBV6-2/TRBV6-3|-
CASEWSRELFF
>TRBV20-1|few
CSAIRPPRTDTQYF
>TRBV7-8|-
CASSSTEAYGYTF
>TRBV20-1|-
CSATGGGKSSSYNEQFF
>TRBV4-2|many
CASSQAGQPQHF
>TRBV10-3|many
CAISVGGEQYF
>TRBV10-3|few
CAISESRGLGDTQYF
>TRBV15|-
CATSRLAGGLSSYNEQFF
>TRBV12-3/TRBV12-4|many
CASSFVNEQFF
>TRBV7-8|-
CASSSSRTGPGNTIYF
>TRBV18|few
CASSHLEDTGTQYF
>TRBV5-1|-
CASSQGFTDTQYF
>TRBV9|few
CASSVNPSRDEQYF
>TRBV20-1|few
CSAREGRTSEQYF
>TRBV20-1|few
CSAGPGQGYGYTF
>TRBV11-3|-
CASSSSGKNTEAFF
>TRBV20-1|-
CSARDVTSGSHSEQYF
>TRBV7-3|-
CASSLGEAGYNEQFF
>TRBV10-2|-
CASTPWGRTGELFF
>TRBV20-1|-
CSAQRLAGGPINEQFF